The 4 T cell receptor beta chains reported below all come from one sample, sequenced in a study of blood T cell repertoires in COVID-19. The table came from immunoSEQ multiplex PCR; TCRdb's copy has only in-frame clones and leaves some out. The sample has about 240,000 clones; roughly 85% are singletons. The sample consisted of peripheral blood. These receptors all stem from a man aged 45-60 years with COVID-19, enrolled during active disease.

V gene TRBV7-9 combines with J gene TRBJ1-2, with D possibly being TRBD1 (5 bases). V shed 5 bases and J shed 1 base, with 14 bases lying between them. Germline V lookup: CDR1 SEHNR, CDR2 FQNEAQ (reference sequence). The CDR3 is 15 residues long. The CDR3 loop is CASSRGHVNNYGYTF. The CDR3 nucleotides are TGTGCCAGCAGCCGCGGACACGTTAATAACTATGGCTACACCTTC.

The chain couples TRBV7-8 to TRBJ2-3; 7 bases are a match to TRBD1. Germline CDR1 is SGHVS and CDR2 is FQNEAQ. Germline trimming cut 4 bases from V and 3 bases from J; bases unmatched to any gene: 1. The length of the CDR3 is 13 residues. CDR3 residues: CASSYRGTDTQYF. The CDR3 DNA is TGTGCCAGCAGCTACAGGGGTACAGATACGCAGTATTTT.

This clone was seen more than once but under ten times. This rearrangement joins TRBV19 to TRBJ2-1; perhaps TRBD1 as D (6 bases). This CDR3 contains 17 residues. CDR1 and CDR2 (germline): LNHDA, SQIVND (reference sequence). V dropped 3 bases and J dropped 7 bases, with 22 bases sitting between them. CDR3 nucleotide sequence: TGTGCCAGTAGTATTGACCACAGGGACACACCTTGGAATGAGCAGTTCTTC. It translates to CASSIDHRDTPWNEQFF.

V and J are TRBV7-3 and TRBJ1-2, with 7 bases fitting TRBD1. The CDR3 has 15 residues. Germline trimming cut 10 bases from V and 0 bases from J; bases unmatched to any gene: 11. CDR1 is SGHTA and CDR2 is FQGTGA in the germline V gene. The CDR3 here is CATQTGRITNYGYTF. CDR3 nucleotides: TGTGCCACCCAGACAGGGAGAATAACTAACTATGGCTACACCTTC.